This entry lists 30 T cell receptor beta chains sequenced from one sample in a study of T-cell reconstitution after alpha-beta-depleted transplantation in children. The authors prepared the TCRbeta library with unique molecular identifiers. TCRdb processed the PCR reads anew with MiXCR; each CDR3 protein has one entry. The sample gives some 200,000 distinct CDR3 sequences, around 8.4% of which show up once; about a third is in the top ten. Sequences were derived from PBMCs, mostly from graft donor cells, sampled 360 days after TCRalphabeta/CD19-depleted stem cell transplant. Source of these receptors: a male patient aged 2 to 9 who had a stem cell transplant for acute myeloid leukemia, so the T cells may come from the graft donor.

The chain links TRBV7-9 to TRBJ2-7; the D call may be TRBD1 or TRBD2 (5 bases each). This CDR3 has 15 amino acids. The germline V and J ends were trimmed by 4 bases and 0 bases, with 13 bases remaining between them. Germline CDR1 reads SEHNR; CDR2 reads FQNEAQ (reference sequence). In DNA, the CDR3 is TGTGCCAGCAGCTCCTACGAGGGGATCTCCTACGAGCAGTACTTC. This sequence encodes CASSSYEGISYEQYF.

The chain carries TRBV6-2 or TRBV6-3 and TRBJ1-1; unclear D gene. The CDR3 spans 15 residues. Per germline, CDR1 MNHEY and CDR2 SVGEGT. The V end was cut by 1 base, the J end by 0 bases, with 9 bases between. In DNA, the CDR3 is TGTGCCAGCAGTTACTATCCCGCAGTGAACACTGAAGCTTTCTTT. Residues: CASSYYPAVNTEAFF.

This clonotype was picked up many times. The chain employs TRBV12-3 or TRBV12-4 and TRBJ1-1; TRBD1 agrees at 8 bases. V was pared by 5 bases and J by 2 bases, with 4 bases of the junction left unmatched. CDR3 length equals 14 residues. CDR3 coding DNA: TGTGCCAGCAGTACTGACAGGGGTAACACTGAAGCTTTCTTT. Its protein product is CASSTDRGNTEAFF.

This clonotype appeared a few times. This chain joins TRBV9 and TRBJ1-2; possibly TRBD1 for D (5 bases). V lost 6 bases to trimming and J lost 5 bases, with 11 bases between them. The CDR3 loop spans 12 amino acids. Germline CDR1 is SGDLS and CDR2 is YYNGEE. CDR3 in amino acids: CASTMPGYGYTF. The CDR3 DNA sequence: TGTGCCAGCACCATGCCAGGGTATGGCTACACCTTC.

The chain couples TRBV29-1 to TRBJ1-1, with D possibly matching TRBD1 (6 bases). V gave up 2 bases and J gave up 5 bases, with 15 bases separating them. Germline CDR1 and CDR2: SQVTM and ANQGSEA. This CDR3 comprises 14 residues. This chain's CDR3 is CSVERAAQGTEAFF. CDR3 in DNA: TGCAGCGTTGAAAGAGCTGCCCAGGGGACTGAAGCTTTCTTT.

This clonotype was observed at least ten times. The chain carries TRBV12-3 or TRBV12-4 and TRBJ2-1; D ambiguous. The CDR3 sequence is 15 residues long. The germline V and J ends were trimmed by 1 base and 7 bases, with 14 bases remaining between them. The CDR3 DNA follows: TGTGCCAGCAGTTTAGGAGCTAGTACCTCGAATGAGCAGTTCTTC. It yields the protein CASSLGASTSNEQFF.

The sample holds many counts of this clonotype. V is TRBV5-1 and J is TRBJ2-7; 7 positions agree with TRBD1. The CDR3 runs 16 residues. The germline V gene has CDR1 SGHRS and CDR2 YFSETQ. V shed 0 bases, J shed 0 bases, and the junction held 6 bases outside the gene matches. The CDR3 loop reads CASSLEPGQSSYEQYF. CDR3 DNA: TGCGCCAGCAGCTTGGAACCGGGACAGAGCTCCTACGAGCAGTACTTC. Variable domain in full (rest from reference TRBV5-1 and TRBJ2-7): KAGVTQTPRYLIKTRGQQVTLSCSPISGHRSVSWYQQTPGQGLQFLFEYFSETQRNKGNFPGRFSGRQFSNSRSEMNVSTLELGDSALYLCASSLEPGQSSYEQYFGPGTRLTVT.

This clonotype was recorded many times. The rearrangement uses TRBV24-1 and TRBJ2-5, with 9 bases that match TRBD2. The germline V gene encodes CDR1 KGHDR and CDR2 SFDVKD. V lost 5 bases to trimming and J lost 7 bases; unmatched junction nucleotides: 4. This CDR3 is built from 13 residues. CDR3 sequence reads: CATSVEAGGTQYF. The CDR3 DNA is TGTGCCACCAGTGTTGAAGCGGGGGGGACCCAGTACTTC.

This clonotype was detected many times. The rearrangement links TRBV10-3 to TRBJ2-2; D may be TRBD1 or TRBD2 (5 bases each). The CDR3 contains 15 residues. V lost 9 bases and J 5 bases, leaving 19 bases between the germline ends. CDR1 is ENHRY and CDR2 is SYGVKD in the germline V gene. The CDR3 nucleotides are TGTGCCATTCGAAGGGACGGCAGTCTAACCGGGGAGCTGTTTTTT. This translates into CAIRRDGSLTGELFF.

This clonotype came up a few times. The gene calls are TRBV5-1 and TRBJ1-2, with 7 bases identical to TRBD1. The CDR3 loop spans 15 amino acids. The germline V gene has CDR1 SGHRS and CDR2 YFSETQ. With 3 bases clipped from V and 4 bases from J, the junction kept 9 bases outside the gene matches. In DNA, the CDR3 is TGCGCCAGCAGCTGGATTGAGGGGACAGTCTATGGCTACACCTTC. Its protein is CASSWIEGTVYGYTF.

This clonotype showed up many times. The chain has TRBV29-1 and TRBJ2-1; 13 bases agree with TRBD2. The CDR3 spans 14 residues. The V gene end was trimmed by 5 bases and the J gene end by 9 bases; junction bases not matched to a gene: 7. Germline assignment: CDR1 SQVTM and CDR2 ANQGSEA. Here the CDR3 reads CSVRGLAGAPEQFF. The DNA of the CDR3 is TGCAGCGTTCGAGGACTAGCGGGAGCCCCTGAGCAGTTCTTC.

This clonotype was observed many times. The chain links TRBV20-1 to TRBJ2-3; D is possibly TRBD2 (5 bases). This CDR3 spans 11 amino acids. Deletions cut 6 bases from V and 6 bases from J, with 10 bases between. The germline CDR1 and CDR2 sequences are DFQATT and SNEGSKA (reference sequence). The CDR3 DNA reads TGCAGTGCAAACCCGGGGGATACGCAGTATTTT. Its translation: CSANPGDTQYF.

This clonotype was found many times. The gene calls are TRBV6-1 and TRBJ2-4; maybe TRBD2 (6 bases). Germline CDR1 and CDR2: MNHNS and SASEGT. This CDR3 region has 14 residues. V lost 10 bases to trimming and J lost 0 bases, with 13 bases between them. The CDR3 region has the DNA TGTGCCACCGCCCGGGACTTAGCCAAAAACATTCAGTACTTC. Translation: CATARDLAKNIQYF.

Remarks on this clonotype: Here the CDR3 omits its conserved ending phenylalanine or tryptophan, so a read error is the likely source. The V gene is TRBV3-1, the J gene TRBJ2-1; D may be TRBD2 (5 bases). V shed 2 bases and J shed 8 bases, with 7 bases lying between them. Germline V CDR1 and CDR2: LGHDT, YNNKEL (reference sequence). This CDR3 comprises 12 residues. The chain's CDR3 is CASSQSSDEQFS. CDR3 nucleotides: TGTGCCAGCAGCCAAAGTAGCGATGAGCAGTTCTCC.

The sample holds a few counts of this clonotype. The germline gene is not matched at one end of the junction; a read error may be the cause. This chain joins TRBV12-3 or TRBV12-4 and TRBJ2-1, with 9 bases lining up with TRBD2. This CDR3 has 16 amino acids. The chain's CDR3 is CASSLAAGGPYNEQFF. CDR3 DNA: TGTGCCAGCAGCTTAGCCGCGGGGGGGCCCTACAATGAGCAGTTCTTC.

The chain couples TRBV12-3 or TRBV12-4 to TRBJ1-2; D may be TRBD1 (6 bases). Deletions cut 2 bases from V and 4 bases from J, with 11 bases between. The CDR3 is 14 residues long. This chain's CDR3 is CASSLLGGGYGYTF. Here the CDR3 DNA reads TGTGCCAGCAGTTTATTAGGGGGAGGCTATGGCTACACCTTC.

The V call is TRBV24-1, the J call TRBJ1-1; D is unclear. V lost 3 bases, J lost 0 bases, and 13 bases lay in between. Germline V CDR1 and CDR2: KGHDR, SFDVKD. The CDR3 covers 16 residues. The CDR3 sequence: CATSDVTASMNTEAFF. The DNA of the CDR3 is TGTGCCACCAGTGATGTTACAGCTTCCATGAACACTGAAGCTTTCTTT.

This clonotype has just a few counts. The chain couples TRBV20-1 to TRBJ2-3; D gene unclear. Germline CDR1 reads DFQATT; CDR2 reads SNEGSKA (reference sequence). V shed 6 bases and J shed 1 base, with 8 bases lying between them. The CDR3 sequence is 12 residues long. In DNA form, the CDR3 reads TGCAGTGCCCCCCCGGGCACAGATACGCAGTATTTT. This codes for CSAPPGTDTQYF.

V and J are TRBV18 and TRBJ2-2; 9 positions agree with TRBD1. Trimming at V came to 3 bases and at J to 0 bases, leaving 11 bases not matched to a gene. CDR1 KGHSH and CDR2 LQKENI come from the germline V gene. This CDR3 is built from 19 residues. The CDR3 protein is CASSPRGQGVSANTGELFF. The CDR3, as DNA: TGTGCCAGCTCACCCCGGGGACAGGGCGTTTCGGCGAACACCGGGGAGCTGTTTTTT.

This sequence joins TRBV30 and TRBJ2-7; D is possibly TRBD1 (5 bases). Germline-derived CDR1 and CDR2 are GTSNPN and SVGIG (reference sequence). V gave up 2 bases and J gave up 5 bases, with 13 bases separating them. There are 13 residues in the CDR3. The CDR3 protein is CAWSLQGMDEQYF. The CDR3 DNA is TGTGCCTGGAGTCTCCAGGGTATGGACGAGCAGTACTTC.

This clonotype came up many times. This chain uses TRBV29-1 with TRBJ2-2, with TRBD2 matching over 8 bases. There are 15 residues in the CDR3. V lost 7 bases, J lost 3 bases, and 10 bases stayed unmatched. Germline V gene lookup returns CDR1 SQVTM and CDR2 ANQGSEA. The CDR3 coding sequence is TGCAGCGCCGGGAGGGGGAGATCACACACCGGGGAGCTGTTTTTT. As protein: CSAGRGRSHTGELFF.

In the case of this clonotype: A much larger clone differs by one base, so this may be a read error. The chain joins TRBV28 to TRBJ2-7; 9 bases are a match to TRBD2. There are 12 residues in the CDR3. Germline CDR1 reads MDHEN; CDR2 reads SYDVKM. CDR3 coding DNA: TGTACCAGCTGTAGCGGGAGCTACGAGCAGTACTTC. Protein sequence: CTSCSGSYEQYF.

This clonotype was found a few times. The chain has TRBV10-3 and TRBJ2-2, with D possibly matching TRBD1 (6 bases). The CDR3 is made up of 14 amino acids. The germline V gene has CDR1 ENHRY and CDR2 SYGVKD. With 9 bases removed from V and 0 bases from J, the gap between germline ends came to 11 bases. This CDR3 is CAIQGLSNTGELFF. DNA of the CDR3: TGTGCCATACAGGGCTTATCGAACACCGGGGAGCTGTTTTTT.

The CDR3 loop reads CASSQTYGYTF. CDR3 bases: TGTGCCAGCAGCCAAACCTATGGCTACACCTTC. This rearrangement joins TRBV3-1 to TRBJ1-2; D is undetermined. CDR1 LGHDT and CDR2 YNNKEL come from the germline V gene (reference sequence). Trimming removed 2 bases at V and 4 bases at J, with 2 bases between. The length of the CDR3 is 11 residues.

This clonotype came up many times. The chain recombines TRBV11-3 with TRBJ2-3, with 8 bases fitting TRBD2. Germline CDR1 reads SGHNT; CDR2 reads YENEEA. V gave up 2 bases and J gave up 0 bases; unmatched junction bases: 13. The CDR3 totals 19 residues. The CDR3 region is CASSLQASSGISSTDTQYF. CDR3 sequence (DNA): TGTGCCAGCAGCTTACAAGCGAGTAGCGGGATCTCGAGCACAGATACGCAGTATTTT.

This clonotype was recorded at least ten times. The chain couples TRBV7-8 to TRBJ1-1; D gene ambiguous. This CDR3 has 10 residues. CDR1 and CDR2 from the germline V gene are SGHVS and FQNEAQ. The ends were cut back, 7 bases at V and 1 base at J, with 1 base in the middle. In DNA form, the CDR3 reads TGTGCCAGCAAGAACACTGAAGCTTTCTTT. Encoded protein: CASKNTEAFF.

The table lists this clonotype with a few counts. At one end the junction does not follow the germline gene, possibly because of a read error. This sequence joins TRBV7-7 and TRBJ2-1, with 7 bases fitting TRBD2. Germline CDR1 is SSHAT and CDR2 is FNYEAQ (reference sequence). The CDR3 runs to 18 residues. The CDR3 sequence is CASSLNPPAGLPYNEQFF. CDR3 nucleotide sequence: TGTGCTAGCAGCTTAAACCCCCCGGCGGGACTACCCTACAATGAGCAGTTCTTC.

This clonotype has a count of ten or more. V and J are TRBV7-2 and TRBJ2-7; D remains ambiguous. The germline gives CDR1 SGHTA, CDR2 FQGNSA. The V gene lost 7 bases and the J gene lost 3 bases, with 25 bases spanning the gap. This CDR3 comprises 17 residues. The CDR3 is CASTLTSSGIGLYEQYF. The CDR3, as DNA: TGTGCCAGCACTCTCACCTCTAGTGGGATCGGGCTCTACGAGCAGTACTTC.

The J gene is TRBJ2-3, the V gene TRBV5-1, with 11 bases lining up with TRBD2. The ends lost 2 bases at V and 4 bases at J; junction bases unmatched: 6. In germline, CDR1 is SGHRS, CDR2 YFSETQ. CDR3 length: 16 amino acids. The CDR3 loop is CASSLPGTSGADTQYF. CDR3 DNA: TGCGCCAGCAGCTTACCCGGGACTAGCGGAGCAGATACGCAGTATTTT.

The V and J genes are TRBV13 and TRBJ2-7, with TRBD1 matching 10 bases. Germline-derived CDR1 and CDR2 are PRHDT and FYEKMQ (reference sequence). The CDR3 spans 15 residues. V lost 5 bases to trimming and J lost 0 bases; unmatched junction nucleotides: 4. Here the CDR3 DNA reads TGTGCCAGCAGCCCCCGGACAGGGGGCTCCTACGAGCAGTACTTC. As protein: CASSPRTGGSYEQYF.